The next 27 T cell receptor beta chains were all read from a single sample in a study of cytomegalovirus exposure and HLA in healthy donors. It was with 60 Vbeta and 13 Jbeta primers that the PCR ran. Here immunoSEQ multiplex PCR was the method, and the copy in TCRdb shows in-frame clones only, minus some. The data show fewer than 75,000 clones, around 75% seen once. The sample comprised PBMCs. These receptor sequences come from a man between 65 and 80 years old in good health and CMV-seronegative.

This clone was detected only a few times. The rearrangement links TRBV13 to TRBJ2-5; perhaps TRBD2 as D (6 bases). The end of the DNA is better explained by TRBJ2-7, so the J call may be wrong. CDR3 length: 16 residues. The germline gives CDR1 PRHDT, CDR2 FYEKMQ (reference sequence). As DNA, the CDR3 is TGTGCCAGCAGCCCCTCGAGACTAGGCAGTTCCTACGAGCAGTACTTC. It encodes CASSPSRLGSSYEQYF.

The V gene is TRBV11-3, the J gene TRBJ2-3, with 16 bases lining up with TRBD2. The CDR3 contains 18 residues. With V trimmed by 5 bases and J by 5 bases, 10 bases remained unmatched. From germline, CDR1 is SGHNT and CDR2 YENEEA. The CDR3, as DNA: TGTGCCAGCAGCCCCGGGACTAGCGGGGGGGCCTTCATAGATACGCAGTATTTT. This encodes CASSPGTSGGAFIDTQYF. Drawing the rest from reference TRBV11-3 and TRBJ2-3, the complete variable domain is EAGVVQSPRYKIIEKKQPVAFWCNPISGHNTLYWYLQNLGQGPELLIRYENEEAVDDSQLPKDRFSAERLKGVDSTLKIQPAELGDSAVYLCASSPGTSGGAFIDTQYFGPGTRLTVL.

The chain recombines TRBV19 with TRBJ2-7; 11 bases are a match to TRBD2. This CDR3 is 18 amino acids long. The junction had 10 bases not matched to a gene; V was cut back by 1 base and J by 2 bases. Per the germline V gene, CDR1 is LNHDA and CDR2 is SQIVND (reference sequence). Written as DNA, the CDR3 is TGTGCCAGTAGTATAGGACTAGCGGGAACGTCGACGACCTACGAGCAGTACTTC. Its protein product is CASSIGLAGTSTTYEQYF.

The chain is built from TRBV11-2 and TRBJ2-7; 8 positions match TRBD2. The CDR3 is 15 residues long. The junction had 8 bases not matched to a gene; V was cut back by 1 base and J by 6 bases. Germline CDR1 is SGHAT and CDR2 is FQNNGV. The DNA of the CDR3 is TGTGCCAGCAGCTTAGTTCTAGGACTAGCTGGCGAGCAGTACTTC. Residues: CASSLVLGLAGEQYF.

The V and J genes are TRBV5-1 and TRBJ2-3, with 11 bases fitting TRBD2. The CDR3 covers 16 residues. The ends lost 4 bases at V and 2 bases at J; junction bases unmatched: 6. CDR1 and CDR2 (germline): SGHRS, YFSETQ. The CDR3 region is CASSDGTSGITDTQYF. The CDR3 DNA follows: TGCGCCAGCAGCGACGGGACTAGCGGAATCACAGATACGCAGTATTTT.

This sequence joins TRBV6-6 and TRBJ2-5; 7 positions match TRBD2. The germline gives CDR1 MNHNY, CDR2 SVGAGI (reference sequence). V was clipped by 6 bases and J by 1 base; unmatched bases: 5. There are 14 residues in the CDR3. The CDR3 DNA reads as TGTGCCAGCAGACTACTAGCGAGCCAAGAGACCCAGTACTTC. Translation gives CASRLLASQETQYF.

CDR3 sequence: CASSLGGDGTSTDTQYF. In DNA form, the CDR3 reads TGTGCCAGCAGCTTGGGTGGAGACGGGACTAGCACAGATACGCAGTATTTT. The V call is TRBV5-4, the J call TRBJ2-3; the D gene is possibly TRBD2 (6 bases). V was clipped by 0 bases and J by 0 bases, with 14 bases between them. Germline assignment: CDR1 SGHNT and CDR2 YYREEE (reference sequence). This CDR3 is 17 amino acids long.

This clone was counted between two and nine times. The chain couples TRBV6-6 to TRBJ1-5; D may be TRBD1 (6 bases). The CDR3 is 13 residues long. Trimming took 4 bases from V and 8 from J, leaving 12 bases between them. CDR1 is MNHNY, CDR2 SVGAGI, per germline (reference sequence). CDR3 sequence (DNA): TGTGCCAGCAGTTCACAGGGAGCCGAGCCCCAGCATTTT. Its protein is CASSSQGAEPQHF.

The rearrangement links TRBV25-1 to TRBJ1-4; TRBD1 agrees at 8 bases. CDR1 and CDR2 from the germline V gene are MGHDK and SYGVNS. Germline trimming cut 7 bases from V and 7 bases from J; bases unmatched to any gene: 5. The CDR3 covers 13 residues. CDR3 coding DNA: TGTGCCAGCACCAGGACAGGGCGTGAAAAACTGTTTTTT. Its translation: CASTRTGREKLFF.

This clone was seen more than once but under ten times. The chain couples TRBV6-5 to TRBJ2-7, with a weak D call TRBD1 (6 bases). This CDR3 is built from 12 residues. The V end was cut by 6 bases, the J end by 5 bases, with 11 bases between. Germline-derived CDR1 and CDR2 are MNHEY and SVGAGI. This CDR3 reads CASSSDRHEQYF. The CDR3 DNA reads TGTGCCAGCAGCTCCGACAGGCACGAGCAGTACTTC.

The chain is built from TRBV4-3 and TRBJ2-1, with D possibly being TRBD1 (5 bases). The CDR3 covers 16 residues. Between the trimmed V and J ends, which lost 0 bases and 3 bases, there was a span of 12 bases. The germline gives CDR1 LGHNA, CDR2 YSLEER. CDR3 region: CASSQDNQGGYNEQFF. The CDR3 nucleotides are TGCGCCAGCAGCCAAGATAACCAGGGTGGCTACAATGAGCAGTTCTTC.

CDR3: CASSFLAGAYNEQFF. The CDR3 nucleotides are TGTGCCAGCAGCTTCTTGGCGGGGGCATACAATGAGCAGTTCTTC. V usage is TRBV7-6 and J usage is TRBJ2-1; a weak D match, TRBD2 (7 bases). CDR1 is SGHVS and CDR2 is FNYEAQ in the germline V gene. This CDR3 spans 15 amino acids. V was shortened by 3 bases and J by 4 bases, with 13 bases between the two germline ends.

The chain uses TRBV30 and TRBJ1-1; the D gene is possibly TRBD1 (5 bases). V was cut by 2 bases and J by 10 bases, with 17 bases left in between. The CDR3 has 13 residues. Germline V gene lookup returns CDR1 GTSNPN and CDR2 SVGIG (reference sequence). CDR3 protein: CAWSSLGPLRAFF. The CDR3 DNA reads as TGTGCCTGGAGTTCTCTGGGGCCACTGCGAGCTTTCTTT.

The chain joins TRBV11-3 to TRBJ2-2, with D tentatively TRBD2 (5 bases). CDR1 and CDR2 (germline): SGHNT, YENEEA. With 5 bases removed from V and 3 bases from J, the gap between germline ends came to 25 bases. This CDR3 is built from 19 residues. CDR3 region: CASSPSRPAARGDTGELFF. CDR3 DNA: TGTGCCAGCAGCCCTTCCCGCCCAGCGGCCAGAGGCGACACCGGGGAGCTGTTTTTT.

This chain uses TRBV6-5 with TRBJ2-7; D perhaps matches TRBD2 (5 bases). This CDR3 has 16 amino acids. The germline gives CDR1 MNHEY, CDR2 SVGAGI. V was shortened by 0 bases and J by 3 bases, with 15 bases between the two germline ends. The CDR3 nucleotides are TGTGCCAGCAGTTACTCCTTTACCGGGAATATCTACGAGCAGTACTTC. Protein product: CASSYSFTGNIYEQYF.

The chain couples TRBV7-2 to TRBJ2-3, with 9 bases lining up with TRBD2. The V segment lost 1 base and the J segment 5 bases; nucleotides outside the gene matches: 7. In germline, CDR1 is SGHTA, CDR2 FQGNSA. The CDR3 has 16 residues. CDR3 sequence reads: CASSLGLAGVVDTQYF. CDR3 coding DNA: TGTGCCAGCAGCTTAGGGTTAGCGGGAGTGGTAGATACGCAGTATTTT.

This clone was detected only a few times. V gene TRBV30 combines with J gene TRBJ2-5; a possible D gene is TRBD2 (6 bases). Germline loops: CDR1 GTSNPN, CDR2 SVGIG (reference sequence). The CDR3 spans 15 residues. Trimming pared 4 bases from V and 5 bases from J, leaving 20 bases between. The CDR3 here is CAWTFARRDVETQYF. The CDR3, as DNA: TGTGCCTGGACCTTCGCCAGGAGGGATGTGGAGACCCAGTACTTC. Together with reference TRBV30 and TRBJ2-5, the CDR3 gives the full variable domain: SQTIHQWPATLVQPVGSPLSLECTVEGTSNPNLYWYRQAAGRGLQLLFYSVGIGQISSEVPQNLSASRPQDRQFILSSKKLLLSDSGFYLCAWTFARRDVETQYFGPGTRLLVL.

CDR3 protein: CASSHRDSYEQYF. The CDR3, as DNA: TGCGCCAGCAGCCACCGGGACTCCTACGAGCAGTACTTC. The gene calls are TRBV4-3 and TRBJ2-5; a weak D match, TRBD2 (5 bases). Matching the DNA end better, TRBJ2-7 makes the J call doubtful. Germline V CDR1 and CDR2: LGHNA, YSLEER. The CDR3 is 13 residues long.

This clone has just a few counts. CDR3 protein: CSGGAQSIHEQYF. CDR3 coding DNA: TGCAGCGGCGGCGCCCAGAGTATCCACGAGCAGTACTTC. V and J are TRBV29-1 and TRBJ2-7; D is undetermined. The V end lost 7 bases, the J end lost 5 bases, and 18 bases lay between the germline ends. The germline CDR1 and CDR2 sequences are SQVTM and ANQGSEA. The CDR3 is 13 residues long.

This clone has only a few counts. This sequence joins TRBV7-9 and TRBJ1-6, with 7 nucleotides matching TRBD1. The germline V gene encodes CDR1 SEHNR and CDR2 FQNEAQ (reference sequence). CDR3 length: 15 amino acids. V lost 4 bases, J lost 6 bases, and 6 bases stayed unmatched. This chain's CDR3 is CASSSGQAPNSPLHF. DNA of the CDR3: TGTGCCAGCAGCTCCGGACAGGCGCCTAATTCACCCCTCCACTTT.

In its sample, this clone was seen once. The chain uses TRBV30 and TRBJ1-2; D perhaps matches TRBD1 (5 bases). The CDR3 spans 11 residues. Per the germline V gene, CDR1 is GTSNPN and CDR2 is SVGIG (reference sequence). Trimming left V 5 bases short and J 8 bases short, with 12 bases between. CDR3 in DNA: TGTGCCTGGTTAGGGACTCGCGGCTACACCTTC. It specifies CAWLGTRGYTF.

The genes are TRBV30 and TRBJ1-2; TRBD1 matches at 8 bases. Germline loops: CDR1 GTSNPN, CDR2 SVGIG (reference sequence). With 2 bases clipped from V and 4 bases from J, the junction kept 3 bases outside the gene matches. The CDR3 is 13 residues long. CDR3 region: CAWSRQGPYGYTF. CDR3 nucleotide sequence: TGTGCCTGGAGTAGACAGGGGCCCTATGGCTACACCTTC.

In DNA, the CDR3 is TGTGCCAGCAGTTCGAGGGCGGGAGGTAGCACAGATACGCAGTATTTT. This codes for CASSSRAGGSTDTQYF. The rearrangement joins TRBV6-5 to TRBJ2-3; 8 bases agree with TRBD2. Germline CDR1 MNHEY, CDR2 SVGAGI. Unmatched junction bases numbered 6, after V lost 4 bases and J lost 0 bases. The CDR3 runs to 16 residues.

V is TRBV19 and J is TRBJ1-1; possibly TRBD1 for D (5 bases). This CDR3 is 14 amino acids long. Germline CDR1 LNHDA, CDR2 SQIVND (reference sequence). With 5 bases removed from V and 4 bases from J, the gap between germline ends came to 14 bases. DNA of the CDR3: TGTGCCAGTAGTCTATTAACAGGATTCACTGAAGCTTTCTTT. Translated: CASSLLTGFTEAFF.

The CDR3 protein is CASSPWEGALQETQYF. The CDR3 nucleotides read TGTGCCAGCAGCCCATGGGAGGGTGCTCTTCAAGAGACCCAGTACTTC. The V gene is TRBV7-9, the J gene TRBJ2-5, with TRBD2 matching over 7 bases. The CDR3 consists of 16 residues. Germline CDR1 SEHNR, CDR2 FQNEAQ (reference sequence). With V trimmed by 5 bases and J by 2 bases, 11 bases remained unmatched.

This clone was seen once. V is TRBV6-5 and J is TRBJ2-2; 9 bases are shared with TRBD1. J lost 3 bases, V lost 6 bases, and 2 bases had no gene match. Per the germline V gene, CDR1 is MNHEY and CDR2 is SVGAGI. CDR3 size: 14 residues. CDR3 loop: CASRGQGYTGELFF. For the CDR3, the DNA is TGTGCCAGCAGGGGACAGGGTTACACCGGGGAGCTGTTTTTT.

The V gene is TRBV6-6, the J gene TRBJ2-5, with D tentatively TRBD2 (6 bases). Judging by the DNA end, TRBJ2-7 fits better; the J call may be wrong. The CDR3 has 14 residues. From germline, CDR1 is MNHNY and CDR2 SVGAGI (reference sequence). The CDR3 sequence is CASSYGGTGVEQYF. The CDR3 DNA reads TGTGCCAGCAGTTACGGGGGGACTGGGGTCGAGCAGTACTTC.